Below are 23 T cell receptor beta chains sequenced from a single sample in a study of untreated major depressive disorder. Clones were read by immunoSEQ multiplex PCR, and TCRdb kept only the in-frame ones, dropping some. Among tens of thousands of clones listed, over 80% were seen once. The material sequenced was CD4+ T cells from PBMCs. These receptors were obtained from a man aged 25-40 years in good health.

This chain links TRBV6-6 with TRBJ1-4, with 7 bases identical to TRBD1. Looked up from germline, CDR1 is MNHNY and CDR2 is SVGAGI (reference sequence). The J segment lost 8 bases and the V segment lost 5 bases, leaving 8 bases of the junction unmatched. The CDR3 extends over 14 amino acids. CDR3 nucleotide sequence: TGTGCCAGCAGTCGGGACAGCCTAAGAGAAAAACTGTTTTTT. Translated, it gives CASSRDSLREKLFF.

The rearrangement uses TRBV5-6 and TRBJ1-1; weak D call: TRBD1 (5 bases). V lost 3 bases, J lost 9 bases, and 9 bases lay in between. The CDR3 sequence is 11 residues long. Looked up from germline, CDR1 is SGHDT and CDR2 is YYEEEE. This CDR3 reads CASSSGAQAFF. The CDR3 DNA is TGTGCCAGCAGCTCCGGGGCACAAGCTTTCTTT.

This clone was found once. This chain uses TRBV9 with TRBJ2-7, with D maybe TRBD2 (7 bases). Germline V gives CDR1 SGDLS, CDR2 YYNGEE. This CDR3 is built from 14 residues. V lost 3 bases to trimming and J lost 4 bases, with 14 bases between them. The CDR3, as DNA: TGTGCCAGCAGCGGACAAGGGAGGGGGTACGAGCAGTACTTC. Its translation: CASSGQGRGYEQYF.

The rearrangement links TRBV6-7 to TRBJ1-5; D is uncertain. TRBV6-7 is an ORF, and what it does is uncertain. With 2 bases removed from V and 8 bases from J, the gap between germline ends came to 16 bases. This CDR3 has 15 amino acids. The CDR3 DNA reads as TGTGCCAGCAGTTACGGGCAGGTTTCAGAAGAGCCCCAGCATTTT. Its protein is CASSYGQVSEEPQHF.

The J gene is TRBJ2-1, the V gene TRBV29-1, with a tentative D call TRBD2 (5 bases). V was clipped by 7 bases and J by 4 bases, with 14 bases between them. This CDR3 has 13 residues. The V gene's germline CDR1 is SQVTM and CDR2 ANQGSEA. CDR3 sequence (DNA): TGCAGCGGAGCGGAGGCCGAATACAATGAGCAGTTCTTC. This gives the protein CSGAEAEYNEQFF.

This sequence joins TRBV7-2 and TRBJ1-2, with a tentative D call TRBD1 (5 bases). This CDR3 region has 13 residues. Per germline, CDR1 SGHTA and CDR2 FQGNSA. V was cut by 3 bases and J by 3 bases, with 8 bases left in between. In DNA, the CDR3 is TGTGCCAGCAGCTTGTCCAGGGACTATGGCTACACCTTC. Its translation is CASSLSRDYGYTF.

The chain uses TRBV5-1 and TRBJ2-7; the D is unclear. Trimming removed 4 bases from V and 0 bases from J, with 23 bases in between. CDR1 SGHRS and CDR2 YFSETQ come from the germline V gene. The CDR3 covers 18 residues. The CDR3 is CASSRPSKNLFSSYEQYF. CDR3 DNA sequence: TGCGCCAGCAGCCGGCCATCAAAAAATCTATTTAGCTCCTACGAGCAGTACTTC.

This chain links TRBV18 with TRBJ2-2, with 11 bases identical to TRBD2. There are 17 residues in the CDR3. Germline values: CDR1 KGHSH, CDR2 LQKENI. The junction had 7 bases not matched to a gene; V was cut back by 0 bases and J by 7 bases. Here the CDR3 reads CASSPPGTSGRLGELFF. DNA for the CDR3: TGTGCCAGCTCACCACCTGGCACTAGCGGGAGACTCGGGGAGCTGTTTTTT.

The rearrangement links TRBV27 to TRBJ2-7, with unresolved D. CDR3 length: 14 amino acids. Germline assignment: CDR1 MNHEY and CDR2 SMNVEV (reference sequence). V was trimmed by 0 bases and J by 5 bases, leaving 11 bases between them. The CDR3 here is CASSLSRVFHEQYF. In DNA, the CDR3 is TGTGCCAGCAGTTTATCTCGGGTTTTCCACGAGCAGTACTTC.

The chain employs TRBV5-4 and TRBJ2-1; D gene unclear. V was cut by 0 bases and J by 5 bases, with 3 bases left in between. This CDR3 has 12 residues. Looked up from germline, CDR1 is SGHNT and CDR2 is YYREEE (reference sequence). The CDR3 DNA is TGTGCCAGCAGCTTGGGCCACAATGAGCAGTTCTTC. Translated, it gives CASSLGHNEQFF.

This chain joins TRBV19 and TRBJ2-3, with D hard to call. Germline CDR1 is LNHDA and CDR2 is SQIVND (reference sequence). This CDR3 has 15 amino acids. V was pared by 2 bases and J by 0 bases, with 9 bases between. The CDR3, as DNA: TGTGCCAGTAGTATACTGGCAGTCAGCACAGATACGCAGTATTTT. This gives the protein CASSILAVSTDTQYF.

The chain has TRBV29-1 and TRBJ2-3; the D gene is possibly TRBD2 (6 bases). CDR3 length: 13 amino acids. Trimming stripped 4 bases from V and 5 bases from J, with 13 bases between. CDR1 is SQVTM and CDR2 is ANQGSEA in the germline V gene. The DNA for the CDR3 is TGCAGCGTTGCCGGGAGAGCACGAGATACGCAGTATTTT. Translating it yields CSVAGRARDTQYF.

This chain joins TRBV5-6 and TRBJ1-4; D call uncertain. Trimming took off 3 bases at V and 7 bases at J, with 16 bases between the two ends. In germline, CDR1 is SGHDT, CDR2 YYEEEE. The CDR3 runs 15 residues. CDR3 amino acids: CASSSPGNAGEKLFF. CDR3 coding DNA: TGTGCCAGCAGCTCTCCGGGGAATGCGGGTGAAAAACTGTTTTTT.

This chain links TRBV13 with TRBJ2-1, with 11 bases aligning to TRBD2. CDR1 PRHDT and CDR2 FYEKMQ come from the germline V gene (reference sequence). The V gene end was trimmed by 3 bases and the J gene end by 8 bases; junction bases not matched to a gene: 12. CDR3 length: 17 residues. The CDR3 is CASSFHSLAGGGDEQFF. CDR3 DNA sequence: TGTGCCAGCAGCTTTCACAGCCTAGCGGGAGGAGGCGATGAGCAGTTCTTC.

V usage is TRBV25-1 and J usage is TRBJ2-7; 8 nucleotides line up with TRBD1. CDR1 and CDR2 from the germline V gene are MGHDK and SYGVNS. CDR3 length equals 15 residues. V shed 3 bases, J shed 3 bases, and the junction held 7 bases outside the gene matches. The CDR3 sequence: CASSDPGQGYYEQYF. CDR3 in DNA: TGTGCCAGCAGTGACCCCGGACAGGGTTACTACGAGCAGTACTTC.

This chain joins TRBV19 and TRBJ2-2, with D possibly being TRBD1 or TRBD2 (5 bases each). Germline V gene sequence: CDR1 LNHDA, CDR2 SQIVND (reference sequence). V was clipped by 2 bases and J by 4 bases, with 8 bases between them. The length of the CDR3 is 14 residues. DNA for the CDR3: TGTGCCAGTAGTATAATCGGGGCCACCGGGGAGCTGTTTTTT. It specifies CASSIIGATGELFF.

This chain joins TRBV5-6 and TRBJ2-3; D may be TRBD1 (5 bases). The CDR3 is 14 amino acids. V lost 2 bases and J 9 bases, leaving 16 bases between the germline ends. Germline loops: CDR1 SGHDT, CDR2 YYEEEE. CDR3 nucleotide sequence: TGTGCCAGCAGCTTAGCCGTTGGTAGGGGAACGCAGTATTTT. Encoded protein: CASSLAVGRGTQYF. Combining the CDR3 with reference TRBV5-6 and TRBJ2-3 gives the whole variable domain DAGVTQSPTHLIKTRGQQVTLRCSPKSGHDTVSWYQQALGQGPQFIFQYYEEEERQRGNFPDRFSGHQFPNYSSELNVNALLLGDSALYLCASSLAVGRGTQYFGPGTRLTVL.

The rearrangement links TRBV27 to TRBJ2-1; 9 nucleotides match TRBD2. The CDR3 loop spans 18 amino acids. V lost 2 bases to trimming and J lost 1 base; unmatched junction nucleotides: 9. CDR1 is MNHEY, CDR2 SMNVEV, per germline (reference sequence). CDR3 residues: CASSLSGGRGRSYNEQFF. CDR3 sequence (DNA): TGTGCCAGCAGTTTAAGTGGCGGGAGGGGGCGGTCCTACAATGAGCAGTTCTTC.

V usage is TRBV30 and J usage is TRBJ1-2; D is perhaps TRBD1 (5 bases). In germline, CDR1 is GTSNPN, CDR2 SVGIG (reference sequence). The CDR3 is 12 amino acids. Trimming removed 2 bases at V and 7 bases at J, with 11 bases between. The CDR3: CAWSTGGRGYTF. In nucleotides, the CDR3 is TGTGCCTGGAGTACAGGAGGTCGTGGCTACACCTTC.

This sequence joins TRBV5-4 and TRBJ2-1; possibly TRBD1 for D (5 bases). CDR3 size: 15 residues. V shed 0 bases and J shed 6 bases, with 13 bases lying between them. Per the germline V gene, CDR1 is SGHNT and CDR2 is YYREEE (reference sequence). For the CDR3, the DNA is TGTGCCAGCAGCTTGGTGGGCAGGGTGGGCAATGAGCAGTTCTTC. Translating gives CASSLVGRVGNEQFF.

V and J are TRBV25-1 and TRBJ2-7, with 7 bases aligning to TRBD1. The CDR3 contains 15 residues. Trimming removed 5 bases from V and 0 bases from J; junction bases left unmatched: 7. From germline, CDR1 is MGHDK and CDR2 SYGVNS. In DNA form, the CDR3 reads TGTGCCAGCAGTCTGAGCGGACAGGCCTCCTACGAGCAGTACTTC. Encoded protein: CASSLSGQASYEQYF.

This chain uses TRBV11-2 with TRBJ1-3; D not resolved. V dropped 2 bases and J dropped 7 bases, with 3 bases sitting between them. The CDR3 extends over 11 amino acids. Germline loops: CDR1 SGHAT, CDR2 FQNNGV. CDR3 sequence reads: CASSLRNTIYF. The CDR3 DNA follows: TGTGCCAGCAGCTTAAGGAACACCATATATTTT.

V usage is TRBV2 and J usage is TRBJ1-1; 8 nucleotides align to TRBD1. Trimming cost V 7 bases and J 0 bases; bases outside gene matches: 10. The germline CDR1 and CDR2 sequences are SNHLY and FYNNEI. The CDR3 has 16 amino acids. CDR3 in DNA: TGTGCCAGCACTGCCCAGGGGGCAGGTTTGAACACTGAAGCTTTCTTT. Its protein is CASTAQGAGLNTEAFF.